Presented here are 3 T cell receptor beta chains from one specimen sequenced in a study of OX40 agonist ivuxolimab in advanced cancers. Sequencing was performed with immunoSEQ multiplex PCR; in TCRdb, only in-frame clones are kept and a portion is missing. The sample has roughly 53,000 clones, approximately 88% seen once. This sample comprised CD4+ or CD8+ T cells sorted from blood, obtained in a trial of the OX40 agonist ivuxolimab. Source of these receptors: an adult with an advanced solid tumor such as melanoma, head and neck, liver or kidney cancer.

The CDR3 spells CASSPEGAANSPLHF. CDR3 DNA: TGTGCCAGCAGCCCGGAGGGGGCAGCCAATTCACCCCTCCACTTT. The chain recombines TRBV7-2 with TRBJ1-6, with 7 bases lining up with TRBD1. CDR1 SGHTA and CDR2 FQGNSA come from the germline V gene. CDR3 length: 15 amino acids. V lost 5 bases to trimming and J lost 7 bases; unmatched junction nucleotides: 8.

This rearrangement joins TRBV9 to TRBJ1-1, with 11 bases identical to TRBD1. CDR1 and CDR2 from the germline V gene are SGDLS and YYNGEE. J lost 6 bases, V lost 4 bases, and 8 bases had no gene match. The CDR3 extends over 15 amino acids. CDR3: CASSPRTGGPPEAFF. DNA for the CDR3: TGTGCCAGCAGCCCACGGACAGGGGGCCCCCCTGAAGCTTTCTTT.

This chain connects TRBV28 to TRBJ2-7; TRBD1 is a possible D gene (6 bases). The CDR3 is 14 amino acids. With 1 base removed from V and 5 bases from J, the gap between germline ends came to 12 bases. Per the germline V gene, CDR1 is MDHEN and CDR2 is SYDVKM. The DNA of the CDR3 is TGTGCCAGCAGTTTATCAACAGGGTTGCACGAGCAGTACGTC. It codes for CASSLSTGLHEQYV.